The TCR beta chain described here comes from a study of blood T cell repertoires in COVID-19. Turning to the study itself: From T cells, B-cell-depleted T cells, or PBMCs came the material, which was cDNA or gDNA.

Study processing details: Nucleated cell number was recorded as an estimate derived from reference gene primer amplification. Profiled with immunoSEQ multiplex PCR; TCRdb holds only in-frame clones, not every one. That table gives V, J and clone size, and the DNA gave D and trimming. Of a few hundred thousand clones detected, over 70% appear once; the ten largest clones hold about 9.1%. There are 16 residues in the CDR3. V lost 4 bases, J lost 3 bases, and 9 bases stayed unmatched. Germline CDR1 is LNHDA and CDR2 is SQIVND (reference sequence). The rearrangement links TRBV19 to TRBJ2-7; TRBD1 aligns across 10 bases. Source material: peripheral blood. The receptor comes from a human donor in a cohort sampled during active COVID-19. CDR3 bases: TGTGCCAGTAGTACGAAATACCGGGACAGGGGCTACGAGCAGTACTTC. Translation: CASSTKYRDRGYEQYF. The whole variable domain, remainder taken from reference TRBV19 and TRBJ2-7, is DGGITQSPKYLFRKEGQNVTLSCEQNLNHDAMYWYRQDPGQGLRLIYYSQIVNDFQKGDIAEGYSVSREKKESFPLTVTSAQKNPTAFYLCASSTKYRDRGYEQYFGPGTRLTVT.